The clone carrying this T cell receptor (beta chain) has a count of ten or more. The record originates from a study of T cells after yellow fever vaccination. Between the trimmed V and J ends, which lost 0 bases and 3 bases, there was a span of 14 bases. The germline gives CDR1 LGHNA, CDR2 YSLEER. This CDR3 is 16 amino acids long. In TCRdb, the 5' RACE reads were re-called with MiXCR into one record per CDR3 protein. This sample yields nearly 350,000 distinct CDR3 sequences, of which around 8.1% are seen a single time; roughly a sixth belongs to the top ten. V gene TRBV4-3 combines with J gene TRBJ2-5; D tentatively reads TRBD1 or TRBD2 (5 bases each). The TCR sequence derives from a man aged 18 to 30 who received the YFV17D yellow fever vaccine. Source: PBMCs, taken about 49 days after the first yellow fever vaccination. CDR3 in DNA: TGCGCCAGCAGCCAAGAAGCGAGGGTCAGGGAAGAGACCCAGTACTTC. It codes for CASSQEARVREETQYF.